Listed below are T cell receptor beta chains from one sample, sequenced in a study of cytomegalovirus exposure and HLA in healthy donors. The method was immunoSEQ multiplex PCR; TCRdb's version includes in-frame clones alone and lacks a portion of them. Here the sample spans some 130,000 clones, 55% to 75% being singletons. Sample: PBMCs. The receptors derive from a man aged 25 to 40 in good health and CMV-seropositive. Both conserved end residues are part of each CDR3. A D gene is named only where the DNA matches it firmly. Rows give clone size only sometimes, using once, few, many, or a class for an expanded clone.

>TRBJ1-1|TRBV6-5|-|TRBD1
CASSRQGLSLQAFF
TGTGCCAGCAGTCGACAGGGGCTCTCACTTCAAGCTTTCTTT
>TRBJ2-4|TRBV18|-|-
CASSPAGNIQYF
TGTGCCAGCTCACCTGCCGGGAACATTCAGTACTTC
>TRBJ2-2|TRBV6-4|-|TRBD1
CASSEPGTENTGELFF
TGTGCCAGCAGTGAACCCGGGACAGAAAACACCGGGGAGCTGTTTTTT
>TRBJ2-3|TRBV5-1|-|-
CASSLGGQLNTDTQYF
TGCGCCAGCAGCTTGGGGGGCCAGCTTAACACAGATACGCAGTATTTT
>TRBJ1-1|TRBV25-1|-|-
CASSQGSGVGSTEAFF
TGTGCCAGCAGTCAAGGGTCAGGGGTGGGGTCGACTGAAGCTTTCTTT
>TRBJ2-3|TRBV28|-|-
CASRDSTDTQYF
TGTGCCAGCAGAGACAGTACAGATACGCAGTATTTT
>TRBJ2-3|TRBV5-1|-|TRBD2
CASSLGLAGLTDTQYF
TGCGCCAGCAGCCTGGGACTAGCGGGGCTCACAGATACGCAGTATTTT
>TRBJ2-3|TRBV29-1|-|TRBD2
CSVSSGRDWGTDTQYF
TGCAGCGTTTCTAGCGGGAGGGATTGGGGGACAGATACGCAGTATTTT
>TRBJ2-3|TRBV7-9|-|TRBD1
CASSSQKWTGQPDTQYF
TGTGCCAGCAGCTCTCAAAAATGGACAGGCCAACCAGATACGCAGTATTTT
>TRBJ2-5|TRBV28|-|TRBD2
CASSSLAEQETQYF
TGTGCCAGCTCCTCACTAGCGGAACAAGAGACCCAGTACTTC
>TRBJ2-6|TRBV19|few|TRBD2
CASSKIAGAGANVLTF
TGTGCCAGTAGTAAGATAGCGGGAGCGGGGGCCAACGTCCTGACTTTC
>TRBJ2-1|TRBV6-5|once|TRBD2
CASSYATSGRVPEQFF
TGTGCCAGCAGTTACGCGACCAGCGGGAGAGTCCCTGAGCAGTTCTTC
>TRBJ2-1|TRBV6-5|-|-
CASSYSARRGPEQFF
TGTGCCAGCAGTTACTCAGCTAGGAGAGGGCCTGAGCAGTTCTTC
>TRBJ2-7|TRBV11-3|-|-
CASSSPTKIYEQYF
TGTGCCAGCAGCTCGCCGACTAAGATCTACGAGCAGTACTTC
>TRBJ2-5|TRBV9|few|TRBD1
CASSQTGAWETQYF
TGTGCCAGCAGCCAGACAGGGGCTTGGGAGACCCAGTACTTC
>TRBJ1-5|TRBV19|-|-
CASSIDLWRGGQPQHF
TGTGCCAGTAGTATAGATCTATGGCGGGGTGGTCAGCCCCAGCATTTT
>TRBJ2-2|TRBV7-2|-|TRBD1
CASSFDRVGFGGELFF
TGTGCCAGCAGCTTTGACAGGGTTGGATTCGGCGGGGAGCTGTTTTTT
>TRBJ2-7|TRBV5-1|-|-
CASSLGPGGSYEQYF
TGCGCCAGCAGCTTGGGGCCCGGAGGGTCTTACGAGCAGTACTTC
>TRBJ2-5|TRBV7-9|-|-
CASSLLSRGETQYF
TGTGCCAGCAGCTTACTTAGCCGGGGGGAGACCCAGTACTTC
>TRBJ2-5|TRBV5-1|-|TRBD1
CASSSRTGAETQYF
TGCGCCAGCAGCTCCCGGACAGGGGCGGAGACCCAGTACTTC
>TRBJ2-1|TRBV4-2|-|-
CASSQDTGHRSYNEQFF
TGTGCCAGCAGCCAAGATACGGGACACCGCTCCTACAATGAGCAGTTCTTC
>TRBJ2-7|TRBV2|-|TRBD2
CASLGLAGPYEQYF
TGTGCCTCCCTGGGCCTAGCGGGACCCTACGAGCAGTACTTC
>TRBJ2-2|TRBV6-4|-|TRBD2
CASSDPAGGPNTGELFF
TGTGCCAGCAGTGACCCCGCGGGAGGGCCCAACACCGGGGAGCTGTTTTTT
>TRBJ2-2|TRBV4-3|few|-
CASSLLVAGRNTGELFF
TGCGCCAGCAGCCTCCTTGTGGCGGGACGAAACACCGGGGAGCTGTTTTTT
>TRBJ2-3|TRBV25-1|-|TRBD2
CASSVRQLAGFTDTQYF
TGTGCCAGCAGTGTCCGACAACTAGCGGGATTCACAGATACGCAGTATTTT
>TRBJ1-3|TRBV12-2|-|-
CASRLGGDSSGNTIYF
TGTGCAAGTCGCTTAGGGGGGGACAGCTCTGGAAACACCATATATTTT
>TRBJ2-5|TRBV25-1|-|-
CASIDSDLETQYF
TGTGCCAGCATTGACTCGGACTTGGAGACCCAGTACTTC
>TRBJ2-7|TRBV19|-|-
CASSIHAGATYEQYF
TGTGCCAGTAGTATCCACGCGGGGGCAACCTACGAGCAGTACTTC
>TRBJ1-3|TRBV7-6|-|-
CASSLYLDTIYF
TGTGCCAGCAGCTTATATCTAGACACCATATATTTT
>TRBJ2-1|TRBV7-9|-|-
CASSASFWEVYNEQFF
TGTGCCAGCAGCGCTAGCTTCTGGGAGGTTTACAATGAGCAGTTCTTC
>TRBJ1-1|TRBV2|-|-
CASSVTGVTEAFF
TGTGCCAGCAGTGTCACGGGGGTCACTGAAGCTTTCTTT
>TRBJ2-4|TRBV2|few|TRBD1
CASSAGGVDIQYF
TGTGCCAGCAGTGCAGGGGGCGTGGACATTCAGTACTTC
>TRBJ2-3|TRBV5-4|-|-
CASSLAVTDTQYF
TGTGCCAGCAGCTTGGCCGTCACAGATACGCAGTATTTT